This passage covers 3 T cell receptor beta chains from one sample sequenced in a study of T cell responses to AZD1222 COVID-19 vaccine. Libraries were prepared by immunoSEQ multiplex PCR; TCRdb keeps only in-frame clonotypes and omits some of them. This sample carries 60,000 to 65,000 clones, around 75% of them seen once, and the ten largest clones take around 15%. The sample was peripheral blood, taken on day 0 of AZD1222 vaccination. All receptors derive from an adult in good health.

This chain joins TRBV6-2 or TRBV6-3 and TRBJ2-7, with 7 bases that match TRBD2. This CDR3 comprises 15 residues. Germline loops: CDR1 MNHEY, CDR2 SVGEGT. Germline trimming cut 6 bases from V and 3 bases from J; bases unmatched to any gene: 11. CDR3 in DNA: TGTGCCAGCAGCACGACGGGGGAGGGACGCTACGAGCAGTACTTC. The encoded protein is CASSTTGEGRYEQYF.

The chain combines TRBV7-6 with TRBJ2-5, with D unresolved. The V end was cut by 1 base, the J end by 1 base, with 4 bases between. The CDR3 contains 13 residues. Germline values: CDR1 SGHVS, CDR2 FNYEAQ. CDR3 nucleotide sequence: TGTGCCAGCAGCTTAGGTACCCAAGAGACCCAGTACTTC. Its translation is CASSLGTQETQYF.

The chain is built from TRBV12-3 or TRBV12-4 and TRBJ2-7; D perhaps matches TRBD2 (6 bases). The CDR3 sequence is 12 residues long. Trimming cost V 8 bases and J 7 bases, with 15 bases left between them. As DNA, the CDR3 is TGTGCCAGCTTGGGGGGTTCGTCGGAGCAGTACTTC. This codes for CASLGGSSEQYF.